Each of the 17 T cell receptor beta chains below was sequenced from the same sample in a study of cytomegalovirus exposure and HLA in healthy donors. The PCR ran on 60 Vbeta and 13 Jbeta primers. Sequencing used immunoSEQ multiplex PCR; TCRdb keeps in-frame clones, though not all of them. The table includes some 120,000 clones, 75% to 85% detected once. The source material was PBMCs. Receptor source: a man in his forties or fifties in good health and CMV-seronegative.

CDR3 loop: CASSLVQAAYEQYF. Here the CDR3 DNA reads TGTGCCAGCAGCTTGGTGCAGGCCGCCTACGAGCAGTACTTC. The rearrangement joins TRBV5-5 to TRBJ2-7; D gene ambiguous. Germline CDR1 SGHKS, CDR2 YYEKEE (reference sequence). Trimming removed 0 bases at V and 2 bases at J, with 9 bases between. This CDR3 contains 14 residues.

This chain links TRBV18 with TRBJ1-2, with D uncertain. V lost 6 bases and J 5 bases, leaving 13 bases between the germline ends. The CDR3 totals 13 residues. Germline V gene sequence: CDR1 KGHSH, CDR2 LQKENI. CDR3 protein: CASSGEGKYGYTF. CDR3 in DNA: TGTGCCAGCTCCGGAGAGGGCAAGTATGGCTACACCTTC.

This chain connects TRBV2 to TRBJ2-7; 8 positions match TRBD2. This CDR3 contains 17 residues. Unmatched junction bases numbered 15, after V lost 4 bases and J lost 4 bases. Germline lookup yields CDR1 SNHLY and CDR2 FYNNEI. The CDR3 sequence: CASSGTLGGGKTYEQYV. CDR3 nucleotides: TGTGCCAGCAGTGGAACCCTTGGCGGGGGGAAGACTTACGAGCAGTACGTC.

V usage is TRBV5-8 and J usage is TRBJ1-5, with 7 bases identical to TRBD1. Germline CDR1 and CDR2: SGHTS and YDEGEE. CDR3 size: 15 residues. V lost 6 bases, J lost 2 bases, and 8 bases stayed unmatched. In DNA form, the CDR3 reads TGTGCCAGCATCCAAAAGGGACAGCGCAATCAGCCCCAGCATTTT. Residues: CASIQKGQRNQPQHF.

The chain carries TRBV7-7 and TRBJ2-5; 8 nucleotides agree with TRBD2. Germline CDR1 is SSHAT and CDR2 is FNYEAQ (reference sequence). The CDR3 is made up of 15 amino acids. Trimming at V came to 2 bases and at J to 1 base, leaving 3 bases not matched to a gene. The CDR3, as DNA: TGTGCCAGCAGCTTATCGGGGACTAGCCAAGAGACCCAGTACTTC. Translated, it gives CASSLSGTSQETQYF.

This clone was detected a few times. V gene TRBV18 combines with J gene TRBJ2-2; no definite D call. V gave up 2 bases and J gave up 1 base, with 5 bases separating them. This CDR3 comprises 14 residues. Germline CDR1 is KGHSH and CDR2 is LQKENI. CDR3: CASSPERNTGELFF. In DNA form, the CDR3 reads TGTGCCAGCTCACCAGAGAGGAACACCGGGGAGCTGTTTTTT.

The rearrangement joins TRBV6-1 to TRBJ2-3, with 9 bases lining up with TRBD1. V was pared by 6 bases and J by 4 bases, with 5 bases of the junction left unmatched. The CDR3 has 14 amino acids. Germline assignment: CDR1 MNHNS and CDR2 SASEGT. The CDR3 DNA follows: TGTGCCAGCAGGGGACAGGGAGGGCCAGATACGCAGTATTTT. This encodes CASRGQGGPDTQYF.

The table lists this clone with a count of one. The chain carries TRBV5-1 and TRBJ2-7; TRBD1 matches at 8 bases. With V trimmed by 0 bases and J by 7 bases, 12 bases remained unmatched. Looked up from germline, CDR1 is SGHRS and CDR2 is YFSETQ. The CDR3 runs to 16 residues. CDR3 in amino acids: CASSLVEDRAGGEQYF. In DNA, the CDR3 is TGCGCCAGCAGCTTGGTAGAGGACAGGGCCGGCGGGGAGCAGTACTTC.

This chain uses TRBV2 with TRBJ2-7; weak D call: TRBD1 (6 bases). Deletions cut 9 bases from V and 2 bases from J, with 14 bases between. This CDR3 contains 13 residues. CDR1 is SNHLY, CDR2 FYNNEI, per germline. The chain's CDR3 is CARQGQGPYEQYF. The CDR3 nucleotides are TGTGCCAGGCAGGGGCAGGGGCCCTACGAGCAGTACTTC.

This chain uses TRBV6-1 with TRBJ2-7; D not certain. The CDR3 totals 15 residues. V was clipped by 3 bases and J by 4 bases, with 16 bases between them. Germline V lookup: CDR1 MNHNS, CDR2 SASEGT. CDR3 coding DNA: TGTGCCAGCAGTGATTGGGCAGCTACCCAGTACGAGCAGTACGTC. It translates to CASSDWAATQYEQYV.

This clone showed up just a few times. The chain joins TRBV4-2 to TRBJ1-3; perhaps TRBD1 as D (5 bases). V was cut by 1 base and J by 0 bases, with 13 bases left in between. CDR3 length: 17 amino acids. Germline lookup yields CDR1 LGHNA and CDR2 YNFKEQ. In DNA, the CDR3 is TGTGCCAGCAGCCAAGCCCGGGGGGGAGCCTCTGGAAACACCATATATTTT. Its protein product is CASSQARGGASGNTIYF.

The rearrangement uses TRBV19 and TRBJ1-4; no clear D. The length of the CDR3 is 13 residues. Trimming left V 6 bases short and J 5 bases short, with 10 bases between. Per germline, CDR1 LNHDA and CDR2 SQIVND (reference sequence). In DNA, the CDR3 is TGTGCCAGTAGCCGTGGAGGGAATGAAAAACTGTTTTTT. Translated, it gives CASSRGGNEKLFF.

This chain connects TRBV29-1 to TRBJ1-1; D ambiguous. Between the trimmed V and J ends, which lost 4 bases and 1 base, there was a span of 7 bases. CDR1 is SQVTM and CDR2 is ANQGSEA in the germline V gene. CDR3 length equals 12 residues. The DNA for the CDR3 is TGCAGCGTTGCTTTCAGGAACACTGAAGCTTTCTTT. The encoded protein is CSVAFRNTEAFF.

The rearrangement joins TRBV6-1 to TRBJ2-3; a weak D match, TRBD1 (6 bases). The germline V and J ends were trimmed by 7 bases and 8 bases, with 16 bases remaining between them. Germline V gene sequence: CDR1 MNHNS, CDR2 SASEGT. The CDR3 has 13 amino acids. This CDR3 is CASKPRGRVTQYF. The CDR3 DNA reads TGTGCCAGCAAACCCAGGGGCCGGGTTACGCAGTATTTT.

The rearrangement links TRBV6-5 to TRBJ1-6; 7 bases agree with TRBD1. Germline loops: CDR1 MNHEY, CDR2 SVGAGI. The trim removed 2 bases at V and 5 bases at J, leaving 3 bases unmatched. This CDR3 spans 15 amino acids. The CDR3 nucleotides read TGTGCCAGCAGTTACACAGGGACAGATAATTCACCCCTCCACTTT. This encodes CASSYTGTDNSPLHF.

This clone was found a few times. The chain recombines TRBV10-3 with TRBJ1-5, with a weak D call TRBD1 (6 bases). Germline values: CDR1 ENHRY, CDR2 SYGVKD. Trimming pared 9 bases from V and 3 bases from J, leaving 9 bases between. The CDR3 runs to 12 residues. CDR3 protein: CAIGQPNQPQHF. As DNA, the CDR3 is TGTGCCATAGGACAGCCCAATCAGCCCCAGCATTTT.

This chain uses TRBV2 with TRBJ2-2, with 11 positions matching TRBD1. Germline V gene sequence: CDR1 SNHLY, CDR2 FYNNEI. The trim removed 10 bases at V and 2 bases at J, leaving 3 bases unmatched. This CDR3 is built from 14 residues. In DNA form, the CDR3 reads TGTGCCATAAGGACAGGGGGCAACACCGGGGAGCTGTTTTTT. It yields the protein CAIRTGGNTGELFF.